These 8 T cell receptor beta chains were all obtained from the same sample, sequenced in a study of cytomegalovirus exposure and HLA in healthy donors. The data were produced by immunoSEQ multiplex PCR, yet TCRdb's version contains in-frame clones alone and is incomplete. There are some 350,000 clones in the sample; 87% occur only once, and more than 0.9% lies in the top ten. Sequencing used PBMCs. The receptor source for this set is a woman aged 30 to 39 in good health and CMV-seropositive.

The rearrangement joins TRBV9 to TRBJ1-2; no clear D. The V and J ends lost 0 bases and 10 bases respectively, with 22 bases between them. Per the germline V gene, CDR1 is SGDLS and CDR2 is YYNGEE. The CDR3 has 16 amino acids. The CDR3 loop is CASSVGNPTGLIDYTF. The CDR3, as DNA: TGTGCCAGCAGCGTAGGAAACCCGACCGGACTTATTGACTACACCTTC.

The V gene is TRBV6-5, the J gene TRBJ2-7; 9 nucleotides match TRBD1. The CDR3 has 14 amino acids. The trim removed 4 bases at V and 3 bases at J, leaving 4 bases unmatched. Per the germline V gene, CDR1 is MNHEY and CDR2 is SVGAGI. In nucleotides, the CDR3 is TGTGCCAGCAGTTCCAGACAGGGGGGCTACGAGCAGTACTTC. Translating it yields CASSSRQGGYEQYF.

This chain links TRBV5-1 with TRBJ2-7, with D unresolved. In germline, CDR1 is SGHRS, CDR2 YFSETQ. Between the trimmed V and J ends, which lost 1 base and 0 bases, there was a span of 8 bases. The CDR3 covers 14 residues. This CDR3 is CASSLRDPSYEQYF. DNA of the CDR3: TGCGCCAGCAGCTTGCGCGACCCCTCCTACGAGCAGTACTTC.

This clone has just a few counts. This CDR3 is also generated by other DNA sequences in the sample. The chain employs TRBV28 and TRBJ2-7; D is unresolved. Germline V gene lookup returns CDR1 MDHEN and CDR2 SYDVKM. This CDR3 has 11 amino acids. V lost 2 bases, J lost 4 bases, and 3 bases lay in between. CDR3 bases: TGTGCCAGCAGTTTACGTTACGAGCAGTACTTC. Encoded protein: CASSLRYEQYF.

The rearrangement links TRBV11-3 to TRBJ2-2, with D unresolved. The CDR3 length is 13 residues. Per the germline V gene, CDR1 is SGHNT and CDR2 is YENEEA. Trimming left V 6 bases short and J 4 bases short, with 9 bases between. In DNA, the CDR3 is TGTGCCAGCAGTTCGGGCGTCACCGGGGAGCTGTTTTTT. Amino acids: CASSSGVTGELFF.

The V and J genes are TRBV5-1 and TRBJ2-7; the D gene is possibly TRBD1 (5 bases). The CDR3 loop spans 13 amino acids. Trimming pared 4 bases from V and 4 bases from J, leaving 12 bases between. Per germline, CDR1 SGHRS and CDR2 YFSETQ. Here the CDR3 reads CASSPDTIYEQYF. The DNA for the CDR3 is TGCGCCAGCAGCCCGGACACCATATACGAGCAGTACTTC.

This clone has more than one count but fewer than ten. The chain couples TRBV7-2 to TRBJ1-5; weak D call: TRBD1 (6 bases). The CDR3 extends over 14 amino acids. The V gene lost 5 bases and the J gene lost 6 bases, with 14 bases spanning the gap. Germline CDR1 SGHTA, CDR2 FQGNSA. The CDR3 sequence: CASSRGGQVQPQHF. The CDR3 nucleotides read TGTGCCAGCAGCCGGGGGGGGCAGGTTCAGCCCCAGCATTTT.

The chain employs TRBV4-1 and TRBJ1-1; TRBD1 aligns across 9 bases. The CDR3 sequence is 14 residues long. Looked up from germline, CDR1 is MGHRA and CDR2 is YSYEKL. J was trimmed by 5 bases and V by 5 bases; bases with no gene match: 6. CDR3 sequence: CASSENRGRTEAFF. Written as DNA, the CDR3 is TGCGCCAGCAGCGAAAACAGGGGGCGTACTGAAGCTTTCTTT.